The clone carrying this TCR beta chain came up a few times. A second about 6 to 12 cycle PCR used barcoded and J-beta primers. MiXCR, run by TCRdb on the 5' RACE reads, gives a single entry per CDR3 protein. The sample gives more than 900,000 distinct CDR3 sequences, 25% to 35% of which show up once; 10% is in the top ten. This sample was included in a study of blood T cells in healthy people across ages. This CDR3 contains 13 residues. V lost 6 bases and J 8 bases, leaving 16 bases between the germline ends. These data were also reused for a study on T cells of mothers and their children. From that second work: cDNA was synthesized from all extracted RNA at roughly 1.6 ug per reaction.

The genes are TRBV12-3 or TRBV12-4 and TRBJ1-2, with D perhaps matching TRBD1 (5 bases). The sequencing sample was made of blood. The origin of this receptor is a woman aged 40-49 years in good health. CDR3 region: CASRSGTPHGYTF. CDR3 nucleotides: TGTGCCAGCAGGTCCGGGACGCCCCACGGCTACACCTTC.